The entry below gives a single T cell receptor (delta chain) sequence along with its context. The translation of this DNA and the TCRdb protein of a much larger clone differ at residue 7, probably owing to a read error; the protein shown here is translated from the DNA. With V trimmed by 3 bases and J by 0 bases, 12 bases remained unmatched. Germline values: CDR1 GEAIGNYY, CDR2 EKD. The CDR3 runs to 18 residues. The data stem from a study of gamma-delta T cells after stem cell transplantation. TCRdb reran clone calling via CATT on the RT-PCR reads. The sample yields about 10,000 delta-chain clones, over 1% seen once.

This receptor was identified in a human donor. It is not recorded whose cells these are; they may come from a transplant donor. The chain links TRDV2 to TRDJ1; TRDD3 aligns across 10 bases. Source material: gamma-delta T cells. The CDR3 sequence: CACDGLANWGMYTDKLIF. In DNA, the CDR3 is TGTGCCTGTGACGGTCTGGCAAACTGGGGGATGTACACCGATAAACTCATCTTT.